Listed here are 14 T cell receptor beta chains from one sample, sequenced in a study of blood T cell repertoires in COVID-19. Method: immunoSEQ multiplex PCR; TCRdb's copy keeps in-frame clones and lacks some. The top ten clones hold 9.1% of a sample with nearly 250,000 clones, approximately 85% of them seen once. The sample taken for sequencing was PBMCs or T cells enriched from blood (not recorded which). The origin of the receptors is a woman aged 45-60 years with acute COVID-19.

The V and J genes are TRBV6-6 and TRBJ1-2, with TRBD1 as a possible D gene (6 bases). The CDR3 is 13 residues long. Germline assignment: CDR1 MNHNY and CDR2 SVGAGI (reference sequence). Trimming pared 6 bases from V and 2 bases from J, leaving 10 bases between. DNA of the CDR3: TGTGCCAGCAGCCCGACAGGAAACTATGGCTACACCTTC. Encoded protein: CASSPTGNYGYTF.

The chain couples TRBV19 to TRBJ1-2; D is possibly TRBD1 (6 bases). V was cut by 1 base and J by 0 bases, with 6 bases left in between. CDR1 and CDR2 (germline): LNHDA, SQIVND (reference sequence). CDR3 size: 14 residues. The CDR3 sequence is CASSIGQANYGYTF. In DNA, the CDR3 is TGTGCCAGTAGTATAGGACAGGCTAACTATGGCTACACCTTC.

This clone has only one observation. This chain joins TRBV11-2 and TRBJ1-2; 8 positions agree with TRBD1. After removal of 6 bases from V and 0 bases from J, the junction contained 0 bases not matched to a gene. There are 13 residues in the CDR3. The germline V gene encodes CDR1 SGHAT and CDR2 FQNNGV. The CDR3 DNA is TGTGCCAGCAGGGACAGGGCTAACTATGGCTACACCTTC. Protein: CASRDRANYGYTF.

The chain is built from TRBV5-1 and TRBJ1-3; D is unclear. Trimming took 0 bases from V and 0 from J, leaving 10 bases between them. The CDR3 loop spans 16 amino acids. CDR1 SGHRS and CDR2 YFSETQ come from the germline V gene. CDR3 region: CASSLGGGGSGNTIYF. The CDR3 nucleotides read TGCGCCAGCAGCTTGGGAGGAGGCGGCTCTGGAAACACCATATATTTT.

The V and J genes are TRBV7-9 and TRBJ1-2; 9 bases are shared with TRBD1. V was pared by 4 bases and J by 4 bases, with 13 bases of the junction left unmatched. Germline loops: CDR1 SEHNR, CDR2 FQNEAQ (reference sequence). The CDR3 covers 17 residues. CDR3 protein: CASSSPPWTGELYGYTF. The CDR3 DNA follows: TGTGCCAGCAGCTCCCCCCCATGGACAGGGGAGCTCTATGGCTACACCTTC.

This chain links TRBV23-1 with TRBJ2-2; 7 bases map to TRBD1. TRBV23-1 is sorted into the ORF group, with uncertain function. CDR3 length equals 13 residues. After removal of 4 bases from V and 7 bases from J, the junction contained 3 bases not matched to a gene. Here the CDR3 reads CASSPGQVGELFF. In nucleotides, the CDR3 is TGCGCCAGCAGTCCAGGACAGGTCGGGGAGCTGTTTTTT.

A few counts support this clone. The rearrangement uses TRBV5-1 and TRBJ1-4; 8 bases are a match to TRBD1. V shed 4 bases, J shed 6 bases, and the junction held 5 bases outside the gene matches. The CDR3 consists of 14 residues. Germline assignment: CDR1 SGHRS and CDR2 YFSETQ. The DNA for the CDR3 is TGCGCCAGCAGCCAGGGGGCGGTGGATGAAAAACTGTTTTTT. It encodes CASSQGAVDEKLFF.

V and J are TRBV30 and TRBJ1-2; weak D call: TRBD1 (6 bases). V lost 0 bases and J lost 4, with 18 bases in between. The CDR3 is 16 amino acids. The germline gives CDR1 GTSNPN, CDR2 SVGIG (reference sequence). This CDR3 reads CAWSVLSRGAVYGYTF. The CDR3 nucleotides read TGTGCCTGGAGTGTACTATCGCGGGGGGCGGTCTATGGCTACACCTTC.

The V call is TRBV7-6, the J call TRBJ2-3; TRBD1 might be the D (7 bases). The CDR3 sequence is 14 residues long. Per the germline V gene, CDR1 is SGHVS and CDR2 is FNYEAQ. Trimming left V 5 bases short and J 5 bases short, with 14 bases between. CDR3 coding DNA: TGTGCCAGCAGCGCCCGACAGGGAGGAGATACGCAGTATTTT. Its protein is CASSARQGGDTQYF.

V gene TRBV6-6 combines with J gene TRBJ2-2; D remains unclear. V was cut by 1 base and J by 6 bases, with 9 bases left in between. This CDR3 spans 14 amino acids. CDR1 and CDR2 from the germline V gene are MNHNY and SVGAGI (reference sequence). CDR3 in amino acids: CASSYWVEAGELFF. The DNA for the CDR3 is TGTGCCAGCAGTTACTGGGTCGAGGCCGGGGAGCTGTTTTTT.

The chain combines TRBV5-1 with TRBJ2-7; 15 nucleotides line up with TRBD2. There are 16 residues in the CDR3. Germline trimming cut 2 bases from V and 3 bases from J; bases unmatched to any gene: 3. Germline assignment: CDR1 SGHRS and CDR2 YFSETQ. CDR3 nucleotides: TGCGCCAGCAGCTTTGGGACTAGCGGGGGGTTCTACGAGCAGTACTTC. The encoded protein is CASSFGTSGGFYEQYF.

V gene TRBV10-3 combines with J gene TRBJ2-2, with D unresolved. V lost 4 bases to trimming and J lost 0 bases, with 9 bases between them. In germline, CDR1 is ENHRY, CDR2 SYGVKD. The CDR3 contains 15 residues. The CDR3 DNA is TGTGCCATCAGTGTAGAGAAAACGAACACCGGGGAGCTGTTTTTT. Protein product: CAISVEKTNTGELFF.

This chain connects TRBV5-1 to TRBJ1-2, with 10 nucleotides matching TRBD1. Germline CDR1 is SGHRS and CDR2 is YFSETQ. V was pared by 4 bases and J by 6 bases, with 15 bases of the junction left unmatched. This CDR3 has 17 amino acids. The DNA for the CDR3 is TGCGCCAGCAGCGAAGGGACAGGGGTTATTTTATCGGATGGCTACACCTTC. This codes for CASSEGTGVILSDGYTF.

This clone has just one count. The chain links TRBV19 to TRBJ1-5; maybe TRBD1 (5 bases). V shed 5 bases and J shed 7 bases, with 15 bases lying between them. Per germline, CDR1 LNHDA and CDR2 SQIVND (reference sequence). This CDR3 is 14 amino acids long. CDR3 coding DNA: TGTGCCAGTAGTGAAGGCAGGGTACGGCAGCCCCAGCATTTT. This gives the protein CASSEGRVRQPQHF.